Listed here is a single T cell receptor beta chain. The antigen remains undetermined. Germline V gives CDR1 SQVTM, CDR2 ANQGSEA. The CDR3 totals 13 residues. Trimming took 4 bases from V and 5 from J, leaving 13 bases between them. The sample comes from a study of T cell clones after liver transplantation. Study-level background: Post-transplant blood was tracked for graft-donor-reactive T cell clones identified in a pre-transplant mixed lymphocyte reaction. Until 12-24 months post-transplant, subjects got standard immunosuppression and no induction. Pre-transplant mixed lymphocyte reactions yielded third-party-reactive TCRbeta sequences as comparators for graft-donor-reactive sequences. Broader study findings: Compared with third party-reactive sequences, donor-reactive ones declined more, independent of withdrawal success.

Method: immunoSEQ multiplex PCR; TCRdb's copy keeps in-frame clones and lacks some. This sample yields roughly 72,000 clones, of which 84% are seen a single time; over 2% belongs to the top ten. V gene TRBV29-1 combines with J gene TRBJ2-3; D might be TRBD2 (7 bases). The origin of this receptor is a human patient who received a liver transplant. Some T cells may possibly be graft donor cells. Sequenced material: CD4+ T cells from blood, taken less than 50 months after liver transplant. CDR3 DNA: TGCAGCGTTGTCGGGGAGGGGGTAGATACGCAGTATTTT. Amino acid sequence: CSVVGEGVDTQYF.